The rows below give T cell receptor beta chains drawn from one sample of a study of CD8 T cells in Susac syndrome. TCRdb itself ran the immunoSEQ multiplex PCR reads through MiXCR, one entry per CDR3 protein. This table has approximately 120,000 distinct CDR3 sequences, just under 95% appearing once. The sequenced material came from CD8+ T cells from PBMCs. These receptors all stem from a human donor with Susac syndrome. CDR3s leave out the opening cysteine and the closing phenylalanine or tryptophan.

ASSFSINYGYT,TRBV12-3/TRBV12-4,TRBJ1-2
ASSLGVGATGELF,TRBV5-4,TRBJ2-2
AISDRDDEAF,TRBV10-3,TRBJ1-1
ASTQAGELF,TRBV12-3/TRBV12-4,TRBJ2-2
ASSLASGGYEQY,TRBV12-3/TRBV12-4,TRBJ2-7
ASSQSTGDNEKLF,TRBV4-3,TRBJ1-4
ASSPGTGQGYT,TRBV5-4,TRBJ1-2
ARPLPGGYEQY,TRBV27,TRBJ2-7
ASRRSPGRSGDGYT,TRBV25-1,TRBJ1-2
SARDITGTTPEAF,TRBV20-1,TRBJ1-1
ASSETLQQETQY,TRBV11-2,TRBJ2-5
ASSLEGQGDTEAF,TRBV7-9,TRBJ1-1
SVESGGAYNEQF,TRBV29-1,TRBJ2-1
ASSLMLGQGAYSPLH,TRBV5-6,TRBJ1-6
ASSYSELPTANYGYT,TRBV6-2/TRBV6-3,TRBJ1-2
SASRREHEQY,TRBV20-1,TRBJ2-7
ASSLVGSFYGYT,TRBV12-3/TRBV12-4,TRBJ1-2
ASSYSSAGTVREQY,TRBV6-5,TRBJ2-7
ASSQTGGYQETQY,TRBV3-1,TRBJ2-5
ASSLYRASGANTGELF,TRBV7-3,TRBJ2-2
ASSLGTGQGKETQY,TRBV13,TRBJ2-5
ASSQYTGREQY,TRBV4-3,TRBJ2-7
ASSHVNNQPQH,TRBV7-9,TRBJ1-5
ASSLTPTDTQY,TRBV6-5,TRBJ2-3